These T cell receptor beta chains were read from a single sample in a study of long-term antiretroviral therapy in people with HIV. Assay used: immunoSEQ multiplex PCR; TCRdb lists only in-frame clones, some missing. Among over 15,000 clones listed, about nine tenths were seen once. Source: unsorted PBMCs, taken 3 years after starting antiretroviral therapy. The source of these receptors is a man aged 45-65 years with HIV. CDR3s include the opening cysteine and the closing phenylalanine or tryptophan. The D gene is left open where the match is weak. Size values are once, few and many counts, or a class for expanded clones, and some rows have none.

CDR3aa,CDR3nt,d_gene,j_gene,abundance,v_gene
CASSTGTVNTGELFF,TGTGCCAGCAGCACCGGGACAGTGAACACCGGGGAGCTGTTTTTT,TRBD1,TRBJ2-2,.,TRBV9
CASSPGQLNQPQHF,TGTGCCAGCAGCCCGGGACAGCTTAATCAGCCCCAGCATTTT,TRBD1,TRBJ1-5,.,TRBV27
CASSLGGGGETQYF,TGCGCCAGCAGCTTGGGAGGAGGGGGAGAGACCCAGTACTTC,.,TRBJ2-5,.,TRBV5-1
CASSERTGGNTEAFF,TGCGCCAGCAGTGAGAGGACAGGGGGGAACACTGAAGCTTTCTTT,TRBD1,TRBJ1-1,.,TRBV10-1
CASRHKRNPEGSGANVLTF,TGCGCCAGCAGACATAAACGAAACCCGGAGGGCTCTGGGGCCAACGTCCTGACTTTC,.,TRBJ2-6,.,TRBV5-1
CATDDGGGPSTDTQYF,TGCGCCACCGACGACGGAGGGGGCCCTAGCACAGATACGCAGTATTTT,.,TRBJ2-3,.,TRBV4-1
CASSLQDRANEKLFF,TGTGCCAGCAGCCTACAGGACAGGGCAAATGAAAAACTGTTTTTT,TRBD1,TRBJ1-4,.,TRBV6-1
CASSPPGQATYEQYF,TGTGCCAGCAGCCCACCGGGACAGGCGACCTACGAGCAGTACTTC,TRBD1,TRBJ2-7,.,TRBV11-2
CASSQSRTAEAFF,TGTGCCAGCAGCCAATCCAGAACAGCTGAAGCTTTCTTT,.,TRBJ1-1,.,TRBV4-2
CASSIGVSSRFSPLHF,TGTGCCAGTAGTATTGGCGTATCCAGCAGGTTCTCACCCCTCCACTTT,.,TRBJ1-6,.,TRBV19
CASSQGGVGDTQYF,TGCGCCAGCAGCCAGGGAGGGGTGGGTGATACGCAGTATTTT,TRBD2,TRBJ2-3,.,TRBV4-3
CAITWVRTGWSYEQYF,TGTGCCATTACCTGGGTCCGGACAGGGTGGTCCTACGAGCAGTACTTC,TRBD1,TRBJ2-7,.,TRBV2
CASGGGVETGELFF,TGTGCCAGCGGCGGGGGGGTTGAGACCGGGGAGCTGTTTTTT,TRBD2,TRBJ2-2,once,TRBV9
CASSRLVGQDSGNTIYF,TGTGCCAGCAGCCGATTGGTGGGACAGGACTCTGGAAACACCATATATTTT,TRBD1,TRBJ1-3,.,TRBV7-8
CASGRKFNTGELFF,TGTGCCAGTGGCAGGAAGTTCAACACCGGGGAGCTGTTTTTT,.,TRBJ2-2,few,TRBV19
CASRDAGANYGYTF,TGTGCCAGCAGAGATGCAGGCGCTAACTATGGCTACACCTTC,.,TRBJ1-2,.,TRBV25-1
CASSSGGPEQYF,TGTGCCAGCAGTTCCGGAGGGCCCGAGCAGTACTTC,.,TRBJ2-7,.,TRBV28
CAWSGVLGNTIYF,TGTGCCTGGAGTGGGGTTCTTGGAAACACCATATATTTT,.,TRBJ1-3,.,TRBV30
CASSSLTASRDTQYF,TGTGCCAGCAGCTCCCTGACGGCGTCTAGAGATACGCAGTATTTT,.,TRBJ2-3,.,TRBV11-2
CAWSVRGAGNYEQYF,TGTGCCTGGAGTGTACGGGGGGCAGGGAACTACGAGCAGTACTTC,.,TRBJ2-7,.,TRBV30
CASSDRDRGSPLHF,TGTGCCAGCAGTGACCGGGACAGGGGGTCACCCCTCCACTTT,TRBD1,TRBJ1-6,.,TRBV6-4
CASSLEAGVSDTQYF,TGTGCCAGCAGCTTAGAAGCGGGGGTGTCAGATACGCAGTATTTT,TRBD2,TRBJ2-3,.,TRBV7-2
CASSHRGGETQYF,TGTGCCAGCAGCCACAGGGGCGGAGAGACCCAGTACTTC,TRBD1,TRBJ2-5,.,TRBV7-9
CASRLAKGHGNQPQHF,TGTGCAAGTCGCTTAGCGAAGGGGCATGGCAATCAGCCCCAGCATTTT,.,TRBJ1-5,once,TRBV12-2
CASNPGSGANVLTF,TGTGCCAGCAACCCGGGGTCTGGGGCCAACGTCCTGACTTTC,.,TRBJ2-6,.,TRBV6-6
CASGSDSYEQYF,TGTGCTAGTGGTTCCGACAGCTACGAGCAGTACTTC,.,TRBJ2-7,.,TRBV12-5
CAGREGAEAFF,TGTGCCGGAAGAGAGGGCGCTGAAGCTTTCTTT,.,TRBJ1-1,once,TRBV2
CASRRTGVGNTIYF,TGTGCCAGCAGGAGGACAGGGGTCGGAAACACCATATATTTT,TRBD1,TRBJ1-3,.,TRBV6-5
CASSQTSNQPQHF,TGTGCCAGCAGCCAAACTAGCAATCAGCCCCAGCATTTT,.,TRBJ1-5,.,TRBV16
CATSRDRSPGTHEQYF,TGTGCCACCAGCAGAGATAGGTCTCCCGGGACACACGAGCAGTACTTC,.,TRBJ2-7,.,TRBV15
CASSLGDRNYGYTF,TGCGCCAGCAGCTTGGGGGACAGGAACTATGGCTACACCTTC,TRBD1,TRBJ1-2,.,TRBV5-1
CASTDRWADGYTF,TGTGCCAGCACGGACAGGTGGGCAGATGGCTACACCTTC,TRBD1,TRBJ1-2,.,TRBV27
CAWTQSVANYGYTF,TGTGCCTGGACCCAATCGGTAGCTAACTATGGCTACACCTTC,.,TRBJ1-2,.,TRBV30
CASSPGGRELFF,TGTGCCAGCAGTCCGGGGGGGAGAGAGCTGTTTTTT,TRBD2,TRBJ2-2,.,TRBV6-5
CASSYNPVGEQYF,TGTGCCAGCAGTTACAACCCGGTGGGCGAGCAGTACTTC,.,TRBJ2-7,.,TRBV6-6
CASSADIGTTQYF,TGCGCCAGCAGCGCAGACATTGGGACTACGCAGTATTTT,.,TRBJ2-3,.,TRBV4-3
CASRQGAAPSGANVLTF,TGTGCCAGCAGACAGGGGGCTGCTCCCTCTGGGGCCAACGTCCTGACTTTC,TRBD1,TRBJ2-6,.,TRBV19
CASSPRLAGGSTDTQYF,TGTGCCAGCAGCCCACGACTAGCGGGGGGCAGCACAGATACGCAGTATTTT,TRBD2,TRBJ2-3,.,TRBV7-9
CASSQKGTGGVYGYTF,TGCGCCAGCAGCCAAAAGGGGACAGGGGGTGTCTATGGCTACACCTTC,TRBD1,TRBJ1-2,.,TRBV4-3
CASSIPGTGGSPLHF,TGTGCCAGTAGTATACCCGGGACAGGGGGTTCACCCCTCCACTTT,TRBD1,TRBJ1-6,.,TRBV19
CASSYMGQGWSYGYTF,TGTGCCAGCAGTTATATGGGACAGGGTTGGAGCTATGGCTACACCTTC,TRBD1,TRBJ1-2,.,TRBV6-5
CASSSRERGRFTDTQYF,TGTGCCAGCAGCTCGCGGGAGCGGGGGCGATTCACAGATACGCAGTATTTT,TRBD2,TRBJ2-3,once,TRBV5-6